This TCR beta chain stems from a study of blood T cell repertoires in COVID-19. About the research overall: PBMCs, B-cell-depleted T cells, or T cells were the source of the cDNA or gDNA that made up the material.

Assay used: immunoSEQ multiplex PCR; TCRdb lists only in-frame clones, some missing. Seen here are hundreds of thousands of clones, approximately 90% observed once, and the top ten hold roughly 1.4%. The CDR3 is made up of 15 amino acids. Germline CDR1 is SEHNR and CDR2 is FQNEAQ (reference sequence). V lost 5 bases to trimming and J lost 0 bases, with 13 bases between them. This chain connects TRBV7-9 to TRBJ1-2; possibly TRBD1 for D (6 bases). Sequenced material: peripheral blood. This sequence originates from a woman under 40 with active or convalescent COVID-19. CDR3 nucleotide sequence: TGTGCCAGCAGCCAGCGGACAGAACCTAACTATGGCTACACCTTC. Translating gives CASSQRTEPNYGYTF.